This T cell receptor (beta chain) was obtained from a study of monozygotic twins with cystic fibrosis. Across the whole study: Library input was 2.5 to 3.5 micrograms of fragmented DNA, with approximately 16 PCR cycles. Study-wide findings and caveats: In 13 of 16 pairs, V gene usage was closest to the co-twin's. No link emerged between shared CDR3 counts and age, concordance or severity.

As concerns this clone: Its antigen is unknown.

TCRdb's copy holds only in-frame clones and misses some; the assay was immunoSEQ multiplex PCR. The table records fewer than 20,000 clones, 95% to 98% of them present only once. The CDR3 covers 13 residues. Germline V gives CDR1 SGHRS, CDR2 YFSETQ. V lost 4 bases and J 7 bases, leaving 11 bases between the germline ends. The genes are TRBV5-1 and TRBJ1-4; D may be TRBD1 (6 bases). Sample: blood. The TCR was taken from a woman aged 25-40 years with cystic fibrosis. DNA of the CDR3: TGCGCCAGCAGCGGATCAGGGGTTGAAAAACTGTTTTTT. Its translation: CASSGSGVEKLFF.